This passage covers 30 T cell receptor beta chains from one sample sequenced in a study of human T cells and chemical hapten exposure. Using its own MiXCR run on the RACE reads, TCRdb lists one record per CDR3 protein. Of roughly 90,000 distinct CDR3 sequences listed, 11% were seen once; the top ten hold roughly 1%. Documented time point: patch test 3, about 24 weeks after DPC sensitization. Treatment reported: therapeutic diphenylcyclopropenone sensitization with weekly scalp DPC. The specimen was whole blood, collected in connection with sensitization to the hapten diphenylcyclopropenone (DPC). These receptors were taken from a woman aged 30 to 39 with alopecia areata. Some clones in this sample may be carry-over from other donors' samples.

This clonotype was observed a handful of times. The chain joins TRBV4-1 to TRBJ2-1; D remains ambiguous. The V gene lost 3 bases and the J gene lost 12 bases, with 12 bases spanning the gap. CDR1 is MGHRA and CDR2 is YSYEKL in the germline V gene. The CDR3 is 12 amino acids. The CDR3 nucleotides are TGCGCCAGCAGCCAGTTTAAAAAGGGGCAGTTCTTC. This codes for CASSQFKKGQFF.

The V and J genes are TRBV11-1 and TRBJ1-6, with D unresolved. Germline V CDR1 and CDR2: SGHAT, FQDESV (reference sequence). The CDR3 spans 13 residues. Trimming took 3 bases from V and 7 from J, leaving 7 bases between them. The CDR3 here is CASSFQDNSPLHF. In nucleotides, the CDR3 is TGTGCCAGCAGCTTCCAAGACAATTCACCCCTCCACTTT.

This clonotype was recorded many times. The chain combines TRBV7-9 with TRBJ1-2; 9 bases are shared with TRBD1. Germline CDR1 is SEHNR and CDR2 is FQNEAQ (reference sequence). The length of the CDR3 is 16 residues. The CDR3 spells CAGLIAGTGSYYGYTF. Written as DNA, the CDR3 is TGTGCGGGGTTGATAGCCGGGACAGGGTCTTACTATGGCTACACCTTC.

At least ten counts were recorded for this clonotype. The CDR3 region has the DNA TGTGCCAGCAGGCGACAGGAGATGCAGCCCCAGCATTTT. This codes for CASRRQEMQPQHF. The chain couples TRBV28 to TRBJ1-5, with D perhaps matching TRBD1 (6 bases). V lost 6 bases to trimming and J lost 7 bases, with 13 bases between them. Germline CDR1 is MDHEN and CDR2 is SYDVKM. This CDR3 has 13 amino acids. Using reference TRBV28 and TRBJ1-5 for the parts outside the CDR3, the full variable domain is DVKVTQSSRYLVKRTGEKVFLECVQDMDHENMFWYRQDPGLGLRLIYFSYDVKMKEKGDIPEGYSVSREKKERFSLILESASTNQTSMYLCASRRQEMQPQHFGDGTRLSIL.

This clonotype was counted many times. The CDR3 DNA follows: TGCGCCAGCAGCCAATTAGGCTCCTACAATGAGCAGTTCTTC. Its protein product is CASSQLGSYNEQFF. This chain links TRBV4-3 with TRBJ2-1; no clear D gene. The CDR3 contains 14 residues. V lost 2 bases and J lost 0, with 5 bases in between. Germline CDR1 and CDR2: LGHNA and YSLEER.

To note about this clonotype: This may stem from a read error, because a much larger clone lies one nucleotide away. The chain employs TRBV24-1 and TRBJ1-5; unclear D gene. The CDR3 sequence is 14 residues long. Germline V gene lookup returns CDR1 KGHDR and CDR2 SFDVKD. Trimming stripped 9 bases from V and 0 bases from J, with 11 bases between. The CDR3 reads CATGGQISNQPQHF. The CDR3 nucleotides are TGTGCCACCGGTGGGCAGATTAGCAATCAGCCCCAGCATTTT.

This clonotype came up many times. The chain is built from TRBV7-9 and TRBJ2-6; possible D gene TRBD1, 5 bases. CDR1 and CDR2 from the germline V gene are SEHNR and FQNEAQ (reference sequence). Trimming removed 4 bases at V and 0 bases at J, with 7 bases between. CDR3 length equals 15 residues. In nucleotides, the CDR3 is TGTGCCAGCAGCTATGGGGCCTCTGGGGCCAACGTCCTGACTTTC. The encoded protein is CASSYGASGANVLTF.

This clonotype was recorded at least ten times. This rearrangement joins TRBV13 to TRBJ2-7; TRBD2 agrees at 7 bases. Germline V lookup: CDR1 PRHDT, CDR2 FYEKMQ (reference sequence). This CDR3 is 14 amino acids long. J was trimmed by 6 bases and V by 5 bases; bases with no gene match: 10. CDR3 nucleotide sequence: TGTGCCAGCAGCCCGTACCAGCGGGACCGCGAGCAGTACTTC. This translates into CASSPYQRDREQYF.

This clonotype was counted ten times or more. This sequence joins TRBV6-6 and TRBJ1-5; D might be TRBD1 (6 bases). CDR1 is MNHNY, CDR2 SVGAGI, per germline (reference sequence). The CDR3 spans 16 residues. Trimming cost V 0 bases and J 6 bases, with 15 bases left between them. The CDR3 DNA follows: TGTGCCAGCAGTTACTCCCGACCCGGGGGCGGTCAGCCCCAGCATTTT. Amino acids: CASSYSRPGGGQPQHF.

This clonotype was counted ten times or more. The gene calls are TRBV5-5 and TRBJ2-1; D remains unclear. V was trimmed by 4 bases and J by 1 base, leaving 12 bases between them. The germline gives CDR1 SGHKS, CDR2 YYEKEE (reference sequence). The CDR3 loop spans 15 amino acids. The CDR3 bases are TGTGCCAGCAGCCTAACAGATTTATCCTACAATGAGCAGTTCTTC. It yields the protein CASSLTDLSYNEQFF.

This clonotype came up many times. V usage is TRBV20-1 and J usage is TRBJ1-1, with D tentatively TRBD1 (5 bases). This CDR3 comprises 12 residues. V was pared by 5 bases and J by 4 bases, with 11 bases between. Germline lookup yields CDR1 DFQATT and CDR2 SNEGSKA (reference sequence). The CDR3 region has the DNA TGCAGTGCTCCCAGGGTCGGCACTGAAGCTTTCTTT. This sequence encodes CSAPRVGTEAFF.

Comments on this clonotype: This may be a read error, as it is one base from a much larger clone. The chain joins TRBV29-1 to TRBJ2-2; a weak D match, TRBD1 (6 bases). This CDR3 region has 16 residues. Germline values: CDR1 SQVTM, CDR2 ANQGSEA. Deletions cut 5 bases from V and 7 bases from J, with 23 bases between. CDR3 loop: CSVTSTTTGHLGELFF. As DNA, the CDR3 is TGCAGCGTTACCTCCACAACAACGGGACACCTCGGGGAGCTGTTTTTT.

This clonotype showed up just a few times. CDR3: CSVIAVVVLNEQFF. In DNA, the CDR3 is TGCAGCGTTATAGCAGTAGTTGTATTGAATGAGCAGTTCTTC. The chain recombines TRBV29-1 with TRBJ2-1; no reliable D call. The CDR3 has 14 residues. V was cut by 5 bases and J by 7 bases, with 18 bases left in between. CDR1 SQVTM and CDR2 ANQGSEA come from the germline V gene.

This clonotype was picked up many times. The V gene is TRBV12-3 or TRBV12-4, the J gene TRBJ1-5; D call uncertain. V gave up 8 bases and J gave up 2 bases, with 7 bases separating them. This CDR3 spans 12 amino acids. CDR3 sequence: CASGLGNQPQHF. The CDR3 nucleotides are TGTGCCAGCGGCTTAGGCAATCAGCCCCAGCATTTT.

This clonotype was counted ten times or more. The CDR3 sequence: CASSQGLLRHLEQYF. The CDR3 DNA reads TGCGCCAGCAGCCAAGGGCTTTTGAGGCATCTCGAGCAGTACTTC. The chain combines TRBV4-3 with TRBJ2-7; D ambiguous. Germline loops: CDR1 LGHNA, CDR2 YSLEER. The CDR3 totals 15 residues. V was pared by 1 base and J by 6 bases, with 16 bases between.

The rearrangement uses TRBV5-5 and TRBJ1-6; no firm D call. Germline CDR1 SGHKS, CDR2 YYEKEE (reference sequence). This CDR3 is built from 15 residues. Trimming removed 4 bases from V and 2 bases from J, with 10 bases in between. CDR3 in DNA: TGTGCCAGCAGCAGCAACCAGGCCTATAATTCACCCCTCCACTTT. This codes for CASSSNQAYNSPLHF.

The chain is built from TRBV29-1 and TRBJ2-1; 8 bases agree with TRBD2. The CDR3 length is 12 residues. With 2 bases clipped from V and 7 bases from J, the junction kept 1 base outside the gene matches. Per the germline V gene, CDR1 is SQVTM and CDR2 is ANQGSEA. CDR3 amino acids: CSVELAGNEQFF. Written as DNA, the CDR3 is TGCAGCGTTGAACTAGCGGGTAATGAGCAGTTCTTC.

This clonotype was counted ten times or more. The rearrangement joins TRBV27 to TRBJ1-5, with 10 bases that match TRBD1. The CDR3 runs 17 residues. Trimming cost V 5 bases and J 6 bases; bases outside gene matches: 13. Per the germline V gene, CDR1 is MNHEY and CDR2 is SMNVEV (reference sequence). CDR3 protein: CASSLSGTGAGSQPQHF. CDR3 coding DNA: TGTGCCAGCAGTCTTTCCGGGACAGGGGCGGGCAGTCAGCCCCAGCATTTT.

This clonotype was counted at least ten times. The rearrangement uses TRBV29-1 and TRBJ1-2; TRBD1 aligns across 11 bases. The J segment lost 6 bases and the V segment lost 6 bases, leaving 6 bases of the junction unmatched. This CDR3 is built from 13 residues. Germline CDR1 SQVTM, CDR2 ANQGSEA. The CDR3 DNA sequence: TGCAGCGTGGCGGGACAGGGGGATGATGGCTACACCTTC. Translation gives CSVAGQGDDGYTF.

This chain joins TRBV12-3 or TRBV12-4 and TRBJ1-1, with TRBD1 as a possible D gene (6 bases). V shed 6 bases and J shed 5 bases, with 19 bases lying between them. The length of the CDR3 is 15 residues. CDR3 in amino acids: CASRPQQGRGTEAFF. In nucleotides, the CDR3 is TGTGCCAGCAGACCCCAACAGGGAAGGGGGACTGAAGCTTTCTTT.

This clonotype occurred many times. The CDR3 loop reads CASSPSGQSNLAQHF. The DNA for the CDR3 is TGTGCCAGCAGCCCCAGCGGACAATCCAATCTGGCCCAGCATTTT. The V call is TRBV11-2, the J call TRBJ1-5, with TRBD1 as a possible D gene (5 bases). Germline-derived CDR1 and CDR2 are SGHAT and FQNNGV. The germline V and J ends were trimmed by 5 bases and 11 bases, with 22 bases remaining between them. The CDR3 totals 15 residues.

This clonotype was seen a handful of times. This rearrangement joins TRBV12-2 to TRBJ1-6. TRBV12-2 is deemed a pseudogene. The CDR3 spans 19 residues. For the CDR3, the DNA is TGTGCAAGTCGCTGTACACGGCAAGGATCGAGCTCCTATAATTCACCCCTCCACTTT. It translates to CASRCTRQGSSSYNSPLHF.

In this sample, this clonotype turned up a few times. The CDR3 bases are TGTGCCAGCTGGGACGGGAGGGAAACCGGGGAGCTGTTTTTT. Protein sequence: CASWDGRETGELFF. V and J are TRBV11-2 and TRBJ2-2, with 8 bases that match TRBD2. CDR3 length: 14 residues. V shed 8 bases and J 5 bases; nucleotides not matched to a gene: 7. The V gene's germline CDR1 is SGHAT and CDR2 FQNNGV.

This clonotype was seen repeatedly, ten times or more. The chain combines TRBV6-6 with TRBJ2-4, with D possibly TRBD2 on 6 matching bases. The germline V gene has CDR1 MNHNY and CDR2 SVGAGI (reference sequence). The V end lost 0 bases, the J end lost 4 bases, and 13 bases lay between the germline ends. This CDR3 region has 16 residues. Written as DNA, the CDR3 is TGTGCCAGCAGTTACTCACCGGGACTCAAGAAAAACATTCAGTACTTC. It yields the protein CASSYSPGLKKNIQYF.

The CDR3, as DNA: TGTGCCAGCAGCCCGCAGGGGACCATCCCGAACACTGAAGCTTTCTTT. Its protein is CASSPQGTIPNTEAFF. The chain is built from TRBV7-2 and TRBJ1-1; TRBD1 is a possible D gene (6 bases). CDR3 length equals 16 residues. The V and J ends lost 5 bases and 1 base respectively, with 17 bases between them. Germline V gene data show CDR1 as SGHTA and CDR2 as FQGNSA.

At least ten counts were recorded for this clonotype. The chain couples TRBV20-1 to TRBJ2-5, with TRBD2 matching over 8 bases. The ends lost 0 bases at V and 6 bases at J; junction bases unmatched: 12. From germline, CDR1 is DFQATT and CDR2 SNEGSKA (reference sequence). The length of the CDR3 is 16 residues. The CDR3 reads CSARDLKPSGRQTQYF. The DNA for the CDR3 is TGCAGTGCTAGAGATCTGAAGCCCAGCGGGAGACAGACCCAGTACTTC.

J is TRBJ2-3 and V is TRBV28; 7 bases are a match to TRBD1. The J segment lost 1 base and the V segment lost 4 bases, leaving 8 bases of the junction unmatched. The CDR3 is made up of 16 amino acids. Germline V gene data show CDR1 as MDHEN and CDR2 as SYDVKM. In DNA form, the CDR3 reads TGTGCCAGCAGTTGGACAGGTCTGGCACGCACAGATACGCAGTATTTT. Translated: CASSWTGLARTDTQYF.

This clonotype came up many times. This chain joins TRBV7-9 and TRBJ1-2; no reliable D call. Germline V gives CDR1 SEHNR, CDR2 FQNEAQ (reference sequence). This CDR3 spans 15 amino acids. Trimming stripped 3 bases from V and 0 bases from J, with 11 bases between. In DNA form, the CDR3 reads TGTGCCAGCAGCTTCCAACAGATAACTAACTATGGCTACACCTTC. It yields the protein CASSFQQITNYGYTF. Filled out from reference TRBV7-9 and TRBJ1-2, the complete variable domain reads DTGVSQNPRHKITKRGQNVTFRCDPISEHNRLYWYRQTLGQGPEFLTYFQNEAQLEKSRLLSDRFSAERPKGSFSTLEIQRTEQGDSAMYLCASSFQQITNYGYTFGSGTRLTVV.

The chain links TRBV6-5 to TRBJ2-7; D call uncertain. Deletions cut 6 bases from V and 6 bases from J, with 9 bases between. Germline V CDR1 and CDR2: MNHEY, SVGAGI. The CDR3 length is 11 residues. CDR3 sequence (DNA): TGTGCCAGCAGCCAATGGGCCGAGCAGTACGTC. Amino acid sequence: CASSQWAEQYV.

Ten or more counts support this clonotype. V usage is TRBV11-2 and J usage is TRBJ1-3; D is unresolved. Between the trimmed V and J ends, which lost 2 bases and 0 bases, there was a span of 11 bases. This CDR3 comprises 16 residues. Germline V gene lookup returns CDR1 SGHAT and CDR2 FQNNGV. The CDR3 sequence: CASSLIIKRSGNTIYF. CDR3 DNA sequence: TGTGCCAGCAGCTTAATCATCAAGCGCTCTGGAAACACCATATATTTT.